The rows below give T cell receptor beta chains drawn from one sample of a study of blood T cell repertoires in COVID-19. Only in-frame clones appear in the TCRdb table, and some are missing; sequencing was by immunoSEQ multiplex PCR. The sample contains some 60,000 clones, around 83% of which appear only once. What was sequenced was peripheral blood. Source of these receptors: a man aged 50 to 59 with COVID-19, enrolled during active disease. CDR3s include the opening cysteine and the closing phenylalanine or tryptophan. The D gene is left open where the match is weak. A clone size is listed for some rows: how often the clone was seen (once, few, many), or a class if it is expanded.

abundance,v_gene,d_gene,len,j_gene,CDR3aa,CDR3nt
NA,TRBV18,NA,13,TRBJ1-1,CASSPDPGTEAFF,TGTGCCAGCTCACCCGACCCGGGGACTGAAGCTTTCTTT
NA,TRBV10-1,NA,15,TRBJ2-3,CASSRFSGITDTQYF,TGCGCCAGCAGTCGATTTAGCGGAATCACAGATACGCAGTATTTT
once,TRBV6-5,TRBD2,15,TRBJ2-2,CASSYGTSDTGELFF,TGTGCCAGCAGTTACGGGACTAGCGACACCGGGGAGCTGTTTTTT
NA,TRBV14,NA,12,TRBJ1-1,CASSQGGRGAFF,TGTGCCAGCAGCCAGGGGGGGCGAGGGGCTTTCTTT
once,TRBV28,TRBD1,14,TRBJ1-3,CASRSGGSGNTIYF,TGTGCCAGCAGGTCAGGGGGCTCTGGAAACACCATATATTTT
NA,TRBV5-6,NA,16,TRBJ2-7,CASSLIFPGVAWEQYF,TGTGCCAGCAGCTTGATTTTTCCCGGAGTAGCGTGGGAGCAGTACTTC
NA,TRBV6-5,NA,14,TRBJ2-7,CASRYMGGASEQYF,TGTGCCAGCAGGTACATGGGGGGGGCGAGCGAGCAGTACTTC
once,TRBV9,NA,14,TRBJ1-6,CASSEGHYNSPLHF,TGTGCCAGCAGCGAGGGACATTATAATTCACCCCTCCACTTT
NA,TRBV2,NA,17,TRBJ2-3,CASSELMGLTSTDTQYF,TGTGCCAGCAGTGAATTGATGGGACTTACAAGCACAGATACGCAGTATTTT
NA,TRBV5-1,NA,16,TRBJ2-1,CASSLETGGIYNEQFF,TGCGCCAGCAGCCTCGAGACCGGGGGTATCTACAATGAGCAGTTCTTC
few,TRBV6-1,TRBD1,17,TRBJ1-5,CASSDGQGIGSNQPQHF,TGTGCCAGCAGTGACGGACAGGGGATTGGAAGCAATCAGCCCCAGCATTTT
few,TRBV5-1,TRBD1,12,TRBJ2-7,CASNGEGAEQYF,TGCGCCAGCAACGGTGAGGGGGCCGAGCAGTACTTC
NA,TRBV3-1/TRBV3-2,TRBD2,18,TRBJ2-2,CASSQDQGVAGDSGELFF,TGTGCCAGCAGCCAAGATCAGGGGGTAGCGGGAGATTCCGGGGAGCTGTTTTTT
few,TRBV6-6,TRBD1,16,TRBJ2-3,CASSYPDRGWEDTQYF,TGTGCCAGCAGTTACCCTGACAGGGGATGGGAAGATACGCAGTATTTT
NA,TRBV5-1,TRBD2,16,TRBJ2-5,CASSLYESGRSETQYF,TGCGCCAGCAGCTTATACGAAAGCGGGAGGTCCGAGACCCAGTACTTC
NA,TRBV18,TRBD2,14,TRBJ2-1,CASSLGTRGNEQFF,TGTGCCAGCTCTCTCGGGACTAGAGGCAATGAGCAGTTCTTC
NA,TRBV7-8,TRBD2,17,TRBJ2-2,CASSLVLAGVTRGELFF,TGTGCCAGCAGCTTAGTCCTAGCGGGAGTAACTCGTGGGGAGCTGTTTTTT
NA,TRBV5-3,NA,12,TRBJ2-7,CARSGPRLRQYF,TGTGCCAGAAGCGGGCCCCGTTTGCGGCAGTACTTC
few,TRBV6-2/TRBV6-3,NA,14,TRBJ1-1,CASSYEGVGTEAFF,TGTGCCAGCAGTTACGAAGGGGTCGGCACTGAAGCTTTCTTT
few,TRBV3-1/TRBV3-2,NA,15,TRBJ1-5,CASSPWAGANQPQHF,TGTGCCAGCAGCCCATGGGCAGGGGCTAATCAGCCCCAGCATTTT
NA,TRBV5-1,NA,13,TRBJ2-7,CASSWDKTYEQYF,TGCGCCAGCAGCTGGGACAAAACCTACGAGCAGTACTTC
NA,TRBV3-1/TRBV3-2,TRBD1,17,TRBJ2-7,CASSQDPTSTGLREQYF,TGTGCCAGCAGCCAAGATCCAACTTCGACAGGGCTTCGCGAGCAGTACTTC
once,TRBV19,TRBD2,15,TRBJ2-3,CASSITTSFKDTQYF,TGTGCCAGTAGTATTACGACTAGCTTCAAAGATACGCAGTATTTT
NA,TRBV29-1,NA,12,TRBJ2-3,CSVGPNTDTQYF,TGCAGCGTTGGGCCCAACACAGATACGCAGTATTTT
NA,TRBV30,NA,16,TRBJ2-7,CAWRATQGNFRYEQYF,TGTGCCTGGAGGGCAACCCAGGGGAATTTTAGGTACGAGCAGTACTTC
NA,TRBV18,NA,14,TRBJ2-7,CASSPNAGGYEQYF,TGTGCCAGCTCACCAAACGCGGGTGGCTACGAGCAGTACTTC
NA,TRBV6-4,NA,16,TRBJ2-3,CASSEGGGVGTDTQYF,TGTGCCAGCAGTGAAGGCGGCGGGGTAGGCACAGATACGCAGTATTTT
NA,TRBV7-2,NA,15,TRBJ2-3,CASSWDSRHTDTQYF,TGTGCCAGCTCTTGGGACTCCAGGCACACAGATACGCAGTATTTT
NA,TRBV6-5,NA,14,TRBJ2-1,CASSRDIPYNEQFF,TGTGCCAGCAGTAGAGACATACCGTACAATGAGCAGTTCTTC
NA,TRBV2,NA,13,TRBJ1-1,CATRQLLNTEAFF,TGTGCCACCAGACAGCTACTTAACACTGAAGCTTTCTTT
once,TRBV18,NA,15,TRBJ1-3,CASSPSRNSGNTIYF,TGTGCCAGCTCACCATCGCGGAACTCTGGAAACACCATATATTTT
NA,TRBV4-2,NA,17,TRBJ2-3,CASSQGHRERGTDTQYF,TGTGCCAGCAGCCAAGGTCACAGGGAAAGGGGCACAGATACGCAGTATTTT
NA,TRBV6-5,NA,14,TRBJ1-2,CASSWEGGNYGYTF,TGTGCCAGCAGTTGGGAGGGAGGAAACTATGGCTACACCTTC
NA,TRBV5-4,TRBD1,14,TRBJ1-1,CASSRQGVYTEAFF,TGTGCCAGCAGCCGACAGGGGGTATACACTGAAGCTTTCTTT
NA,TRBV3-1/TRBV3-2,NA,20,TRBJ2-4,CASSQDRPGDSSLAKNIQYF,TGTGCCAGCAGCCAAGATAGGCCGGGGGACTCCAGCCTAGCCAAAAACATTCAGTACTTC
NA,TRBV28,TRBD2,16,TRBJ2-2,CASSPSGRANTGELFF,TGTGCCAGCAGTCCTAGCGGGAGGGCGAACACCGGGGAGCTGTTTTTT
NA,TRBV29-1,TRBD1,14,TRBJ1-1,CSVDGTGRRTEAFF,TGCAGCGTTGACGGGACAGGGAGAAGGACTGAAGCTTTCTTT
NA,TRBV28,TRBD1,15,TRBJ1-5,CASSLTGQANQPQHF,TGTGCCAGCAGTTTAACGGGACAGGCGAATCAGCCCCAGCATTTT
few,TRBV6-6,TRBD1,13,TRBJ1-5,CASRTGQNQPQHF,TGTGCCAGCAGGACGGGACAGAATCAGCCCCAGCATTTT
NA,TRBV6-4,TRBD2,14,TRBJ2-7,CASSPSGFPYEQYF,TGTGCCAGCAGCCCTAGCGGGTTTCCCTACGAGCAGTACTTC
NA,TRBV11-2,NA,15,TRBJ2-1,CASRRLRSPYNEQFF,TGTGCCAGCAGAAGACTGCGAAGTCCCTACAATGAGCAGTTCTTC
NA,TRBV11-2,NA,12,TRBJ2-5,CASSLGLETQYF,TGTGCCAGCAGCTTGGGGCTGGAGACCCAGTACTTC
once,TRBV19,NA,16,TRBJ2-1,CASTNLRTAGYNEQFF,TGTGCCAGTACCAACTTGCGGACAGCGGGGTACAATGAGCAGTTCTTC
NA,TRBV29-1,TRBD1,15,TRBJ1-5,CSVASGTGVNQPQHF,TGCAGCGTTGCTTCCGGGACAGGGGTCAATCAGCCCCAGCATTTT
NA,TRBV30,TRBD1,15,TRBJ2-7,CAWSVRGPGPYEQYF,TGTGCCTGGAGTGTAAGGGGGCCAGGCCCATACGAGCAGTACTTC
NA,TRBV6-5,NA,12,TRBJ2-1,CASRLTDNEQFF,TGTGCCAGCAGACTTACAGACAATGAGCAGTTCTTC
few,TRBV19,NA,15,TRBJ1-3,CASLTGPSSGNTIYF,TGTGCCAGCTTGACAGGACCGTCCTCTGGAAACACCATATATTTT
once,TRBV12-3/TRBV12-4,NA,13,TRBJ1-5,CATGRRGVQPQHF,TGTGCCACCGGTAGGAGGGGCGTTCAGCCCCAGCATTTT
NA,TRBV7-8,NA,15,TRBJ2-1,CASSLALAAANEQFF,TGTGCCAGCAGCTTAGCCTTAGCGGCAGCCAATGAGCAGTTCTTC
NA,TRBV7-9,TRBD2,19,TRBJ2-1,CASSLVTGLALLVYNEQFF,TGTGCCAGCAGCTTAGTAACGGGACTAGCGTTATTAGTATACAATGAGCAGTTCTTC